Listed below are T cell receptor beta chains from one sample, sequenced in a study of early stage breast cancer tumors. The method was immunoSEQ multiplex PCR; TCRdb's version includes in-frame clones alone and lacks a portion of them. The data contain about 36,000 clones, about 68% of them singletons. Sequencing input: blood. The receptors shown here come from a person aged 55 to 69 with breast cancer. Both conserved end residues are part of each CDR3. The order of the fields is J gene, clone size, V gene, D gene, CDR3 protein, CDR3 DNA. A D gene is named only where the DNA matches it firmly. Expanded clones get a size class; other rows say once, few or many, or leave the size out.

TRBJ1-2 | few | TRBV6-1 | . | CASSEADYDYYGYTF | TGTGCCAGCAGTGAAGCGGACTATGACTACTATGGCTACACCTTC
TRBJ1-5 | once | TRBV30 | TRBD1 | CAWNRQGAPSNQPQHF | TGTGCCTGGAACCGACAGGGGGCACCTAGCAATCAGCCCCAGCATTTT
TRBJ2-3 | . | TRBV5-4 | . | CASSTGTDTQYF | TGTGCCAGCAGCACCGGGACAGATACGCAGTATTTT
TRBJ2-5 | once | TRBV30 | . | CAWSVDRVGETQYF | TGTGCCTGGAGTGTGGACAGAGTGGGGGAGACCCAGTACTTC
TRBJ2-7 | few | TRBV7-8 | . | CASSLEVGEQYF | TGTGCCAGCAGCCTCGAAGTGGGCGAGCAGTACTTC
TRBJ1-2 | . | TRBV28 | . | CASRPQWPLTYGYTF | TGTGCCAGCAGGCCCCAGTGGCCCCTGACATATGGCTACACCTTC
TRBJ2-5 | . | TRBV7-9 | . | CASSLNMVLGFGETQYF | TGTGCCAGCAGCTTAAATATGGTATTAGGATTTGGAGAGACCCAGTACTTC
TRBJ1-2 | few | TRBV5-4 | . | CASSPSGQSYTF | TGTGCCAGCAGCCCGTCGGGGCAAAGCTACACCTTC
TRBJ1-1 | . | TRBV19 | . | CASSARNKIGTEAFF | TGTGCCAGTAGTGCACGCAACAAAATAGGCACTGAAGCTTTCTTT
TRBJ2-1 | . | TRBV28 | TRBD2 | CASRAGGPYNEQFF | TGTGCCAGCAGAGCGGGAGGGCCCTACAATGAGCAGTTCTTC
TRBJ1-3 | few | TRBV7-6 | . | CASSFSGSGNTIYF | TGTGCCAGCAGCTTCTCAGGGAGTGGAAACACCATATATTTT
TRBJ2-7 | . | TRBV19 | . | CASGVGSHYEQYF | TGTGCCAGTGGGGTGGGCAGCCACTACGAGCAGTACTTC
TRBJ2-7 | . | TRBV27 | . | CASSIRQWTSYEQYF | TGTGCCAGCAGTATAAGACAGTGGACCTCCTACGAGCAGTACTTC
TRBJ1-2 | . | TRBV2 | . | CASLGVSGSTF | TGTGCCAGCCTCGGGGTGTCGGGTTCTACCTTC
TRBJ1-1 | . | TRBV2 | . | CAGTRQQNTEAFF | TGTGCCGGAACACGACAGCAGAACACTGAAGCTTTCTTT
TRBJ1-5 | . | TRBV5-6 | TRBD1 | CASSQTGYNQPQHF | TGTGCCAGCAGCCAGACAGGGTACAATCAGCCCCAGCATTTT
TRBJ1-2 | . | TRBV6-5 | TRBD1 | CASRQGQTYGYTF | TGTGCCAGCAGACAGGGACAGACTTATGGCTACACCTTC
TRBJ2-1 | . | TRBV11-3 | . | CASSLGEGWDNEQFF | TGTGCCAGCAGTCTGGGAGAGGGATGGGACAATGAGCAGTTCTTC
TRBJ1-4 | . | TRBV7-3 | TRBD1 | CASSFRNAGTGGAGGEKLFF | TGTGCCAGCAGCTTTCGTAATGCCGGGACAGGGGGCGCAGGAGGGGAAAAACTGTTTTTT
TRBJ1-2 | . | TRBV11-1 | . | CASSYERGLDYTF | TGTGCCAGCAGCTACGAAAGGGGACTCGACTACACCTTC
TRBJ1-3 | . | TRBV7-9 | . | CASSSTGNPGNTIYF | TGTGCCAGCAGCTCAACAGGGAATCCTGGAAACACCATATATTTT
TRBJ2-1 | . | TRBV9 | TRBD2 | CASSVSGGHYNEQFF | TGTGCCAGCAGCGTAAGCGGGGGGCACTACAATGAGCAGTTCTTC
TRBJ1-2 | once | TRBV5-1 | . | CASSLDLGRYGYTF | TGCGCCAGCAGCTTGGATCTAGGACGCTATGGCTACACCTTC
TRBJ2-6 | . | TRBV30 | TRBD1 | CAWSVGTGPSGANVLTF | TGTGCCTGGAGTGTGGGGACAGGGCCGTCGGGGGCCAACGTCCTGACTTTC
TRBJ1-6 | . | TRBV7-9 | . | CASSLHGVSYNSPLHF | TGTGCCAGCAGCTTACACGGTGTCTCCTATAATTCACCCCTCCACTTT
TRBJ2-1 | . | TRBV5-1 | TRBD2 | CASSLVSGGYNEQFF | TGCGCCAGCAGCTTGGTGAGCGGGGGCTACAATGAGCAGTTCTTC
TRBJ2-7 | . | TRBV18 | . | CASSPDYEQYF | TGTGCCAGCTCACCCGACTACGAGCAGTACTTC
TRBJ2-7 | . | TRBV4-1 | TRBD2 | CASSQDRKRGGFEQYF | TGCGCCAGCAGCCAAGATCGGAAGCGGGGGGGTTTCGAGCAGTACTTC
TRBJ1-2 | . | TRBV28 | TRBD1 | CASRTGQDGYTF | TGTGCCAGCAGGACAGGGCAAGATGGCTACACCTTC
TRBJ1-1 | . | TRBV19 | . | CASSIGTRQEAFF | TGTGCCAGTAGTATAGGGACCCGGCAAGAAGCTTTCTTT
TRBJ1-3 | . | TRBV5-4 | . | CASSLGAGNSGNTIYF | TGTGCCAGCAGCTTGGGGGCAGGGAATTCTGGAAACACCATATATTTT
TRBJ2-7 | . | TRBV6-1 | TRBD1 | CASIGTGSSYEQYF | TGTGCCAGCATTGGGACAGGGAGCTCCTACGAGCAGTACTTC
TRBJ1-4 | . | TRBV2 | . | CASSGYRATNEKLFF | TGTGCCAGCAGTGGATACAGAGCAACTAATGAAAAACTGTTTTTT
TRBJ2-2 | . | TRBV28 | TRBD2 | CASSLSGLAEGAGELFF | TGTGCCAGCAGTTTATCGGGACTAGCGGAGGGAGCCGGGGAGCTGTTTTTT
TRBJ2-7 | . | TRBV29-1 | TRBD2 | CSAKRDAYEQYF | TGCAGCGCTAAGCGGGACGCCTACGAGCAGTACTTC
TRBJ2-5 | . | TRBV2 | . | CASRFGAEETQYF | TGTGCCAGCCGCTTTGGGGCGGAGGAGACCCAGTACTTC
TRBJ1-1 | . | TRBV5-1 | . | CASSVHWSTNAEAFF | TGCGCCAGCAGCGTTCACTGGTCAACGAACGCTGAAGCTTTCTTT
TRBJ1-2 | . | TRBV7-2 | . | CASSPTAPYGYTF | TGTGCCAGCAGCCCTACGGCCCCCTATGGCTACACCTTC
TRBJ2-3 | . | TRBV7-2 | TRBD1 | CASSRDSSTDTQYF | TGTGCCAGCAGCCGGGACAGTAGCACAGATACGCAGTATTTT
TRBJ2-7 | . | TRBV28 | . | CASSALSGLNYEQYF | TGTGCCAGCAGCGCCCTTTCTGGGCTAAACTACGAGCAGTACTTC
TRBJ1-4 | . | TRBV18 | . | CASSAATNEKLFF | TGTGCCAGCTCTGCTGCAACTAATGAAAAACTGTTTTTT
TRBJ2-3 | . | TRBV19 | TRBD2 | CASSTTSADTQYF | TGTGCCAGTAGCACAACTAGCGCAGATACGCAGTATTTT
TRBJ2-7 | . | TRBV9 | . | CASSVGAGALEQYF | TGTGCCAGCAGCGTAGGTGCGGGGGCGCTTGAGCAGTACTTC
TRBJ1-1 | . | TRBV9 | . | CASSVKGDRANEAFF | TGTGCCAGCAGCGTAAAGGGGGATAGGGCGAATGAAGCTTTCTTT
TRBJ1-2 | . | TRBV7-9 | . | CASSLDLLGYTF | TGTGCCAGCAGCTTAGATCTGTTGGGCTACACCTTC
TRBJ2-5 | . | TRBV6-6 | TRBD1 | CASRDRNNYQETQYF | TGTGCCAGCCGGGACAGAAATAATTACCAAGAGACCCAGTACTTC
TRBJ1-5 | . | TRBV27 | TRBD1 | CASRSLGQGAWSNQPQHF | TGTGCCAGCAGATCCCTGGGACAGGGGGCTTGGAGCAATCAGCCCCAGCATTTT
TRBJ1-1 | . | TRBV6-4 | TRBD1 | CASSRGTGNTEAFF | TGTGCCAGCAGCCGTGGGACAGGGAACACTGAAGCTTTCTTT
TRBJ1-2 | . | TRBV5-6 | . | CASSRTNYGYTF | TGTGCCAGCAGCCGGACTAACTATGGCTACACCTTC
TRBJ2-5 | . | TRBV5-1 | . | CASSDPGGKTQYF | TGCGCCAGCAGCGATCCCGGAGGAAAGACCCAGTACTTC
TRBJ1-1 | . | TRBV7-9 | . | CASSISGQAFF | TGTGCCAGCAGCATATCGGGGCAAGCTTTCTTT
TRBJ2-6 | . | TRBV25-1 | TRBD1 | CASSVGTGTSGANVLTF | TGTGCCAGCAGTGTGGGGACAGGGACCTCTGGGGCCAACGTCCTGACTTTC
TRBJ1-1 | . | TRBV28 | . | CASSLLGVNTEAFF | TGTGCCAGCAGTTTATTAGGGGTTAACACTGAAGCTTTCTTT
TRBJ1-3 | . | TRBV28 | . | CASSLSRGRGNTIYF | TGTGCCAGCAGTTTATCCCGGGGCCGGGGAAACACCATATATTTT